Each of the 11 T cell receptor beta chains below was sequenced from the same sample in a study of glioma-infiltrating T cells. TCR alpha and beta CDR3 regions were amplified from RNA using iRepertoire nested multiplex PCR. TCRdb analysed the multiplex PCR reads with MiXCR anew, one entry per CDR3 protein. The table has more than 300,000 distinct CDR3 sequences, roughly 41% seen once. The sequenced sample was glioma tissue, nonneoplastic brain tissue, or PBMCs (not recorded which). Receptors originate from a human donor with low-grade glioma or glioblastoma, undergoing nonglioma brain surgery, or in good health (not recorded which).

This clonotype was observed many times. V gene TRBV7-2 combines with J gene TRBJ1-5; D not certain. The V end was cut by 0 bases, the J end by 5 bases, with 5 bases between. The CDR3 loop spans 13 amino acids. In germline, CDR1 is SGHTA, CDR2 FQGNSA. The CDR3, as DNA: TGTGCCAGCAGCTTAGCAGGAGATCAGCCCCAGCATTTT. As protein: CASSLAGDQPQHF.

V is TRBV5-1 and J is TRBJ2-3, with TRBD1 as a possible D gene (6 bases). The CDR3 sequence is 16 residues long. Germline assignment: CDR1 SGHRS and CDR2 YFSETQ. The V end was cut by 4 bases, the J end by 2 bases, with 17 bases between. The CDR3 DNA sequence: TGCGCCAGCAGCCCAACAGGGAAGGGGGACACAGATACGCAGTATTTT. Amino acids: CASSPTGKGDTDTQYF.

This clonotype was recorded many times. The chain's CDR3 is CSADNFGQGSYGYTF. CDR3 DNA sequence: TGCAGTGCTGACAATTTCGGACAGGGCAGCTATGGCTACACCTTC. The V gene is TRBV20-1, the J gene TRBJ1-2; 8 bases map to TRBD1. Germline V CDR1 and CDR2: DFQATT, SNEGSKA (reference sequence). J was trimmed by 4 bases and V by 5 bases; bases with no gene match: 12. The CDR3 totals 15 residues.

The chain uses TRBV20-1 and TRBJ1-5; TRBD1 might be the D (5 bases). Germline V lookup: CDR1 DFQATT, CDR2 SNEGSKA (reference sequence). The CDR3 is made up of 19 amino acids. V was clipped by 0 bases and J by 0 bases, with 21 bases between them. CDR3 nucleotide sequence: TGCAGTGCTAGAGATTGGCGGCAGGGCCCGGATTATAGCAATCAGCCCCAGCATTTT. This codes for CSARDWRQGPDYSNQPQHF.

The V call is TRBV5-4, the J call TRBJ2-3; 14 bases fit TRBD2. The germline CDR1 and CDR2 sequences are SGHNT and YYREEE (reference sequence). This CDR3 spans 16 amino acids. V shed 5 bases and J 4 bases; nucleotides not matched to a gene: 6. DNA for the CDR3: TGTGCCAGCAGGACCCGACTAGCGGGAGGGCCAGATACGCAGTATTTT. Amino acid sequence: CASRTRLAGGPDTQYF.

This clonotype was counted many times. The rearrangement uses TRBV28 and TRBJ1-1; no definite D call. Looked up from germline, CDR1 is MDHEN and CDR2 is SYDVKM. Deletions cut 3 bases from V and 6 bases from J, with 11 bases between. This CDR3 contains 13 residues. The CDR3 nucleotides are TGTGCCAGCAGTTTGGTTCCCAACCCTGAAGCTTTCTTT. Amino acid sequence: CASSLVPNPEAFF.

This clonotype was picked up one time. The V gene is TRBV28, the J gene TRBJ2-3, with 10 bases lining up with TRBD2. The CDR3 loop spans 16 amino acids. Germline V gene data show CDR1 as MDHEN and CDR2 as SYDVKM. Unmatched junction bases numbered 11, after V lost 9 bases and J lost 2 bases. The CDR3 reads CARSPMLAGATDTQYF. CDR3 DNA sequence: TGTGCCAGAAGTCCGATGCTAGCGGGAGCCACAGATACGCAGTATTTT.

This clonotype turned up a few times. The V gene is TRBV14, the J gene TRBJ2-1; perhaps TRBD2 as D (6 bases). The germline gives CDR1 SGHDN, CDR2 FVKESK. This CDR3 spans 12 amino acids. The V end lost 5 bases, the J end lost 9 bases, and 11 bases lay between the germline ends. The CDR3 DNA follows: TGTGCCAGCAGCGTATGGGGGGTTGAGCAGTTCTTC. Amino acids: CASSVWGVEQFF.

The chain carries TRBV9 and TRBJ2-3, with TRBD2 matching over 9 bases. This CDR3 is built from 16 residues. The J segment lost 2 bases and the V segment lost 0 bases, leaving 4 bases of the junction unmatched. Germline-derived CDR1 and CDR2 are SGDLS and YYNGEE. CDR3: CASSVGSGRNTDTQYF. CDR3 bases: TGTGCCAGCAGCGTAGGTAGCGGGAGAAACACAGATACGCAGTATTTT.

This clonotype has only a few counts. The chain employs TRBV11-2 and TRBJ2-7, with D tentatively TRBD1 or TRBD2 (6 bases each). V lost 2 bases, J lost 4 bases, and 12 bases lay in between. Germline-derived CDR1 and CDR2 are SGHAT and FQNNGV. The CDR3 covers 14 residues. In nucleotides, the CDR3 is TGTGCCAGCAGCTTAATCCGGGGGCGGTACGAGCAGTACTTC. Translating it yields CASSLIRGRYEQYF.

This clonotype was seen a handful of times. The chain joins TRBV4-1 to TRBJ2-1; 12 bases match TRBD2. The CDR3 loop spans 16 amino acids. Germline CDR1 reads MGHRA; CDR2 reads YSYEKL. J gave up 3 bases and V 5 bases, and 5 bases lay outside the gene matches. Here the CDR3 reads CASSSGTSGYYNEQFF. Here the CDR3 DNA reads TGCGCCAGCAGCTCCGGGACTAGCGGGTACTACAATGAGCAGTTCTTC.